This TCR beta chain derives from a study of monozygotic twins with inflammatory bowel disease. Germline V gene data show CDR1 as MDHEN and CDR2 as SYDVKM. This CDR3 spans 15 amino acids. TCRdb reprocessed the 5' RACE reads and keeps a single row for each CDR3 protein, giving no DNA. Its clone listing holds fewer than 550,000 distinct CDR3 sequences. The sequencing input was blood. J is TRBJ2-7 and V is TRBV28; TCRdb proposes TRBD2, but this gene call is untestable without DNA. The TCR comes from a human donor with ulcerative colitis or Crohn's disease, or a healthy co-twin of an affected twin (not recorded which). Here the CDR3 reads CASTGTDYRGYEQYF. The variable domain in full, with the rest retrieved from reference TRBV28 and TRBJ2-7, is DVKVTQSSRYLVKRTGEKVFLECVQDMDHENMFWYRQDPGLGLRLIYFSYDVKMKEKGDIPEGYSVSREKKERFSLILESASTNQTSMYLCASTGTDYRGYEQYFGPGTRLTVT.